Described below is a single T cell receptor beta chain sequence and its context. These data belong to a study of cytomegalovirus exposure and HLA in healthy donors. PCR was performed using 60 Vbeta and 13 Jbeta primers. The table came from immunoSEQ multiplex PCR; TCRdb's copy has only in-frame clones and leaves some out. Altogether roughly 100,000 clones are present, roughly 13% being singletons, with the ten largest covering roughly 16%. V was clipped by 7 bases and J by 0 bases, with 12 bases between them. The length of the CDR3 is 14 residues. CDR1 is MNHEY, CDR2 SVGAGI, per germline. V and J are TRBV6-5 and TRBJ1-1, with a possible D match to TRBD1 (6 bases). The receptor was derived from a man aged 35 to 55 in good health and CMV-seropositive. Specimen: PBMCs. The CDR3 sequence: CASIKDRMNTEAFF. CDR3 DNA: TGTGCCAGCATTAAGGACAGAATGAACACTGAAGCTTTCTTT.